This T cell receptor beta chain was identified in a study of cytotoxic CD8 clonotypes in ibrutinib-treated CLL. Whole-study context: For this cohort, patients were roughly 10 relapsed/refractory and some 15 treatment-naive, while some 17 were IGHV unmutated. Response samples were taken after a median about 12 months of treatment, range 6 to 36.

In the case of this clone: What it binds is not known.

General observations from the study: Private clonotypes, not public ones, expanded at ibrutinib response.

The junction had 11 bases not matched to a gene; V was cut back by 4 bases and J by 7 bases. Germline V gene sequence: CDR1 SGHNT, CDR2 YYREEE (reference sequence). The CDR3 consists of 15 residues. The table came from immunoSEQ multiplex PCR; TCRdb's copy has only in-frame clones and leaves some out. The profile covers fewer than 150,000 clones, with roughly 80% appearing a single time and 3% to 4% taken by the ten largest. The sequence was collected from a human donor with chronic lymphocytic leukemia. Sequencing was performed on PBMCs, taken after 24 months of ibrutinib treatment. The chain combines TRBV5-4 with TRBJ2-1; 7 bases map to TRBD2. The CDR3 here is CASSPREAGLNEQFF. The CDR3 DNA reads TGTGCCAGCAGCCCCCGCGAAGCGGGGCTTAATGAGCAGTTCTTC.